The T cell receptor (beta chain) described here comes from a study of lymphopenia after photon versus proton radiotherapy. Study-wide findings and caveats: A bigger post-nadir fall in TCR diversity correlated inversely with survival time in deceased patients. Better survival with proton therapy was suggested as possible, not demonstrated.

Profiled with immunoSEQ multiplex PCR; TCRdb holds only in-frame clones, not every one. Altogether 26,000 or so clones are present, roughly four fifths being singletons, with the ten largest covering approximately 30%. This CDR3 is 14 amino acids long. The germline gives CDR1 SGHRS, CDR2 YFSETQ. V dropped 4 bases and J dropped 4; count of bases not matched to a gene: 5. To note about this clone: What it binds is not known.

Sample: peripheral blood, taken from a patient treated with photon-based radiotherapy. The source of this sequence is a man aged 50 or older with gastric cancer. V gene TRBV5-1 combines with J gene TRBJ1-2, with TRBD1 identical over 9 bases. CDR3 sequence: CASSPGDRVYGYTF. The CDR3 region has the DNA TGCGCCAGCAGCCCCGGGGACAGGGTCTATGGCTACACCTTC.